Below, 10 T cell receptor beta chains from the same sample are listed, as sequenced in a study of CD4+ T cells in melanoma (dated by TCRdb to between 2021 and 2023). The library was built by means of the immunoSEQ multiplex PCR assay. Drawn from immuneACCESS, this table holds only the in-frame rearrangements with V and J called that TCRdb kept. Clones are partly lost; checked studies trace under half to an unresolved V gene and leave the rest unexplained. The sample table holds roughly 140,000 clones, of which roughly 91% were seen once. Less than 2% of the sample lies in the top ten. These receptors all come from a human donor with melanoma.

The chain carries TRBV4-1 and TRBJ1-6, with no clear D. Per the germline V gene, CDR1 is MGHRA and CDR2 is YSYEKL. V dropped 0 bases and J dropped 5 bases, with 14 bases sitting between them. This CDR3 comprises 17 residues. DNA for the CDR3: TGCGCCAGCAGCCAAGAAAACAGTCTGAGGCATAATTCACCCCTCCACTTT. This gives the protein CASSQENSLRHNSPLHF.

The chain recombines TRBV11-2 with TRBJ1-1; D is possibly TRBD1 (5 bases). With 1 base removed from V and 8 bases from J, the gap between germline ends came to 8 bases. Germline CDR1 and CDR2: SGHAT and FQNNGV. This CDR3 spans 12 amino acids. DNA of the CDR3: TGTGCCAGCAGCTTAGCGGGGGGGGAAGCTTTCTTT. As protein: CASSLAGGEAFF. Full variable domain (remainder filled in from reference TRBV11-2 and TRBJ1-1): EAGVAQSPRYKIIEKRQSVAFWCNPISGHATLYWYQQILGQGPKLLIQFQNNGVVDDSQLPKDRFSAERLKGVDSTLKIQPAKLEDSAVYLCASSLAGGEAFFGQGTRLTVV.

The genes are TRBV6-5 and TRBJ2-1; TRBD2 matches at 10 bases. V trimming: 2 bases; J trimming: 7 bases; junction bases outside the gene matches: 5. The CDR3 is 15 residues long. The germline V gene encodes CDR1 MNHEY and CDR2 SVGAGI. CDR3 DNA sequence: TGTGCCAGCAGTTACATAGCGGGGGGACTAAATGAGCAGTTCTTC. It yields the protein CASSYIAGGLNEQFF.

This clone was found once. V gene TRBV6-5 combines with J gene TRBJ2-1, with 10 bases identical to TRBD2. The V and J ends lost 6 bases and 5 bases, in that order; junction bases with no gene match: 4. This CDR3 region has 14 residues. Germline loops: CDR1 MNHEY, CDR2 SVGAGI. The CDR3 loop is CASRISGGHNEQFF. DNA of the CDR3: TGTGCCAGCAGGATTAGCGGGGGGCACAATGAGCAGTTCTTC.

This clone appeared a single time. The rearrangement links TRBV27 to TRBJ2-1; the D gene could be TRBD1 or TRBD2 (5 bases each). V shed 2 bases and J shed 12 bases, with 14 bases lying between them. Germline assignment: CDR1 MNHEY and CDR2 SMNVEV (reference sequence). This CDR3 comprises 13 residues. The CDR3 nucleotides read TGTGCCAGCAGTTTAAGAGGTTGGGACCCGCAGTTCTTC. It encodes CASSLRGWDPQFF.

The sample holds one count of this clone. The chain uses TRBV27 and TRBJ1-2, with 8 bases that match TRBD1. The CDR3 runs 18 residues. Germline loops: CDR1 MNHEY, CDR2 SMNVEV (reference sequence). After removal of 4 bases from V and 1 base from J, the junction contained 14 bases not matched to a gene. CDR3 amino acids: CASSSSLRDRRFNYGYTF. CDR3 DNA sequence: TGTGCCAGCAGTTCCTCACTCCGGGACAGGCGTTTTAACTATGGCTACACCTTC.

The chain has TRBV7-2 and TRBJ1-1; D not certain. The germline V and J ends were trimmed by 3 bases and 2 bases, with 7 bases remaining between them. This CDR3 has 13 residues. Germline V gene lookup returns CDR1 SGHTA and CDR2 FQGNSA. The CDR3 nucleotides are TGTGCCAGCAGCTTTTGGGGAAACACTGAAGCTTTCTTT. Residues: CASSFWGNTEAFF. Using reference TRBV7-2 and TRBJ1-1 for the parts outside the CDR3, the full variable domain is GAGVSQSPSNKVTEKGKDVELRCDPISGHTALYWYRQSLGQGLEFLIYFQGNSAPDKSGLPSDRFSAERTGGSVSTLTIQRTQQEDSAVYLCASSFWGNTEAFFGQGTRLTVV.

The chain employs TRBV6-6 and TRBJ2-7; D is possibly TRBD1 (6 bases). Trimming stripped 7 bases from V and 2 bases from J, with 15 bases between. The CDR3 spans 14 residues. Germline-derived CDR1 and CDR2 are MNHNY and SVGAGI (reference sequence). The CDR3 spells CASKTGTSPYEQYF. In DNA, the CDR3 is TGTGCCAGCAAAACAGGGACCTCTCCCTACGAGCAGTACTTC.

The gene calls are TRBV29-1 and TRBJ2-5, with 10 bases that match TRBD1. This CDR3 has 15 residues. Germline V CDR1 and CDR2: SQVTM, ANQGSEA. V was clipped by 7 bases and J by 2 bases; unmatched bases: 10. The DNA for the CDR3 is TGCAGCGCATCTTCCGGGACAGGGGCACAAGAGACCCAGTACTTC. The encoded protein is CSASSGTGAQETQYF.

The rearrangement uses TRBV5-8 and TRBJ1-4; 9 nucleotides agree with TRBD1. V shed 4 bases, J shed 8 bases, and the junction held 6 bases outside the gene matches. CDR1 is SGHTS, CDR2 YDEGEE, per germline. CDR3 length equals 14 residues. As DNA, the CDR3 is TGTGCCAGCAGCGGGGACAGGGCCAAAGAAAAACTGTTTTTT. Amino acids: CASSGDRAKEKLFF.